This T cell receptor (beta chain) comes out of a study of shared clonotypes between healthy human individuals. Here immunoSEQ multiplex PCR was the method, and the copy in TCRdb shows in-frame clones only, minus some. The sample includes 550,000 to 700,000 clones, less than 80% of them seen just once. J was trimmed by 1 base and V by 3 bases; bases with no gene match: 4. The CDR3 is 15 amino acids. CDR1 is PRHDT, CDR2 FYEKMQ, per germline (reference sequence). Overall study findings and caveats: In contrast to clonotypes shared by all four donors, non-shared clonotypes had lower generation probabilities.

On this clone itself: Its antigen remains unknown.

Sequencing was carried out using memory CD4+ T cells sorted from blood. The subset was: CD45RA-negative fraction. The sequence derives from a woman younger than 45 in good health. The chain recombines TRBV13 with TRBJ2-5; 8 bases agree with TRBD1. CDR3 region: CASSFSGQGQETQYF. CDR3 nucleotide sequence: TGTGCCAGCAGCTTCAGTGGACAGGGCCAAGAGACCCAGTACTTC.